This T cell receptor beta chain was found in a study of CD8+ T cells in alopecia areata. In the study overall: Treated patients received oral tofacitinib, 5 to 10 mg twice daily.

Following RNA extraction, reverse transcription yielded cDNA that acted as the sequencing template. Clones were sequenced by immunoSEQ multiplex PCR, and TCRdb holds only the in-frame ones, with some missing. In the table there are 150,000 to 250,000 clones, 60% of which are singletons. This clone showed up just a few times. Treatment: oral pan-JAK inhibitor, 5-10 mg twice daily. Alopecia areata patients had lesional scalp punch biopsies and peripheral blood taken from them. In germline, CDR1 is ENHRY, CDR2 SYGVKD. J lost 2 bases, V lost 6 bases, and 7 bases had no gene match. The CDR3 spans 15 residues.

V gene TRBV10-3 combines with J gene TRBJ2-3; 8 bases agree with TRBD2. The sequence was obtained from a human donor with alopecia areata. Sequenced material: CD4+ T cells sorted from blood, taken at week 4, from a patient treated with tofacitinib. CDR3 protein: CAIRLSGALTDTQYF. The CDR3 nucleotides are TGTGCCATCAGACTTAGCGGGGCCCTCACAGATACGCAGTATTTT.